The 24 T cell receptor beta chains below come from one sample, sequenced in a study of T cells in localized non-small cell lung cancer (dated by TCRdb to about 2020). Receptors were amplified or captured by the immunoSEQ multiplex PCR assay. What TCRdb holds here is the immuneACCESS table cut down to in-frame rearrangements. Part of the clones is not present; checked against another copy, under half of the missing clones reflect an unresolved V gene, and the others are unexplained. The sample table holds about 72,000 clones, of which approximately 84% were seen once. The top ten constitute roughly 13% of the sample. Sequenced here: peripheral blood, sampled before any cancer treatment. Receptors originate from a female donor older than 55 with stage I lung adenocarcinoma.

The chain uses TRBV11-2 and TRBJ1-1; D not certain. CDR1 is SGHAT, CDR2 FQNNGV, per germline. CDR3 size: 15 residues. Trimming pared 5 bases from V and 1 base from J, leaving 14 bases between. This CDR3 is CASSPSLGTNTEAFF. The CDR3 region has the DNA TGTGCCAGCAGCCCGTCTCTTGGTACGAACACTGAAGCTTTCTTT.

This clone was seen a single time. The junction departs from the called germline gene at one end, perhaps through a read error. The genes are TRBV7-7 and TRBJ2-7; 8 nucleotides match TRBD2. Germline V gene sequence: CDR1 SSHAT, CDR2 FNYEAQ (reference sequence). This CDR3 region has 13 residues. The CDR3: CASSPGGAYEQYF. In DNA, the CDR3 is TGTGCTAGCAGCCCCGGGGGGGCCTACGAGCAGTACTTC.

The rearrangement uses TRBV7-8 and TRBJ2-7, with a possible D match to TRBD1 (5 bases). The CDR3 contains 15 residues. Germline V gene sequence: CDR1 SGHVS, CDR2 FQNEAQ. Trimming cost V 2 bases and J 3 bases, with 14 bases left between them. CDR3 sequence (DNA): TGTGCCAGCAGCTTATCGGACACCGGATACTACGAGCAGTACTTC. This codes for CASSLSDTGYYEQYF.

The chain has TRBV2 and TRBJ2-5; 12 bases map to TRBD1. Germline loops: CDR1 SNHLY, CDR2 FYNNEI. V lost 6 bases, J lost 5 bases, and 7 bases stayed unmatched. The CDR3 loop spans 15 amino acids. CDR3 amino acids: CASSSGTGGAETQYF. As DNA, the CDR3 is TGTGCCAGCAGCTCCGGGACAGGGGGCGCTGAGACCCAGTACTTC.

V gene TRBV27 combines with J gene TRBJ1-2; D uncertain. The germline CDR1 and CDR2 sequences are MNHEY and SMNVEV (reference sequence). CDR3 length: 13 amino acids. V lost 0 bases and J lost 4, with 6 bases in between. DNA of the CDR3: TGTGCCAGCAGTTTATCTGTCAGCTATGGCTACACCTTC. As protein: CASSLSVSYGYTF.

The rearrangement links TRBV5-1 to TRBJ2-2; D is undetermined. Looked up from germline, CDR1 is SGHRS and CDR2 is YFSETQ. The CDR3 has 17 residues. V was cut by 4 bases and J by 0 bases, with 16 bases left in between. CDR3 protein: CASSRRPKPTNTGELFF. The CDR3 coding sequence is TGCGCCAGCAGCCGAAGACCAAAGCCGACGAACACCGGGGAGCTGTTTTTT.

The chain joins TRBV7-9 to TRBJ1-4; unclear D gene. The CDR3 is 12 amino acids. Between the trimmed V and J ends, which lost 5 bases and 8 bases, there was a span of 9 bases. Germline V gene sequence: CDR1 SEHNR, CDR2 FQNEAQ (reference sequence). The chain's CDR3 is CASSQTVEKLFF. The CDR3 coding sequence is TGTGCCAGCAGCCAAACAGTAGAAAAACTGTTTTTT.

The chain uses TRBV25-1 and TRBJ1-4, with a weak D call TRBD1 (6 bases). V lost 1 base and J 8 bases, leaving 11 bases between the germline ends. Germline CDR1 MGHDK, CDR2 SYGVNS. CDR3 length: 14 amino acids. The CDR3 DNA follows: TGTGCCAGCAGTGAATCAGGGGTAATCGAAAAACTGTTTTTT. Protein: CASSESGVIEKLFF.

The chain carries TRBV6-6 and TRBJ2-5, with D possibly TRBD1 on 6 matching bases. The tail of the sequence fits TRBJ2-7 better, so the J call may be wrong. This CDR3 contains 13 residues. CDR1 is MNHNY, CDR2 SVGAGI, per germline (reference sequence). The CDR3 loop reads CASRRGQAYEQYF. The CDR3 bases are TGTGCCAGCAGAAGGGGACAAGCCTACGAGCAGTACTTC.

The gene calls are TRBV11-2 and TRBJ1-1, with 8 positions matching TRBD1. From germline, CDR1 is SGHAT and CDR2 FQNNGV. The trim removed 1 base at V and 1 base at J, leaving 5 bases unmatched. The CDR3 runs to 16 residues. In nucleotides, the CDR3 is TGTGCCAGCAGCTTAGGACCGACAGGGGAGAACACTGAAGCTTTCTTT. Amino acids: CASSLGPTGENTEAFF.

The chain joins TRBV11-2 to TRBJ2-7, with D maybe TRBD1 (6 bases). CDR1 SGHAT and CDR2 FQNNGV come from the germline V gene. The V end lost 5 bases, the J end lost 4 bases, and 12 bases lay between the germline ends. The CDR3 sequence is 13 residues long. The CDR3 coding sequence is TGTGCCAGCAGCCCGGGGACACAGTACGAGCAGTACTTC. Translated: CASSPGTQYEQYF.

This chain connects TRBV23-1 to TRBJ1-5, with no clear D. TRBV23-1 is classed as an ORF, of uncertain function. V was cut by 2 bases and J by 0 bases, with 14 bases left in between. The CDR3 is 17 residues long. CDR3 region: CASSQIPRPHSNQPQHF. CDR3 nucleotides: TGCGCCAGCAGTCAAATCCCCAGACCTCATAGCAATCAGCCCCAGCATTTT.

This rearrangement joins TRBV9 to TRBJ1-4; D perhaps matches TRBD1 (5 bases). Trimming took 2 bases from V and 8 from J, leaving 13 bases between them. This CDR3 is 14 amino acids long. Germline V lookup: CDR1 SGDLS, CDR2 YYNGEE. The CDR3 sequence: CASSVGGNSEKLFF. CDR3 sequence (DNA): TGTGCCAGCAGCGTGGGGGGAAATAGCGAAAAACTGTTTTTT.

V usage is TRBV6-1 and J usage is TRBJ2-1; D is possibly TRBD2 (6 bases). Germline CDR1 and CDR2: MNHNS and SASEGT. V was pared by 0 bases and J by 3 bases, with 15 bases between. This CDR3 is 17 amino acids long. CDR3 DNA sequence: TGTGCCAGCAGTGAAGCGCTGTGGGGCGGGATCTACAATGAGCAGTTCTTC. Translated, it gives CASSEALWGGIYNEQFF.

V and J are TRBV7-2 and TRBJ1-1; no reliable D call. Per the germline V gene, CDR1 is SGHTA and CDR2 is FQGNSA. The CDR3 is made up of 13 amino acids. Between the trimmed V and J ends, which lost 0 bases and 1 base, there was a span of 3 bases. The CDR3 sequence is CASSLAGNTEAFF. The CDR3 nucleotides read TGTGCCAGCAGCTTAGCGGGGAACACTGAAGCTTTCTTT.

There are a few counts of this clone. The chain recombines TRBV30 with TRBJ1-1; 11 bases are a match to TRBD1. Trimming took 6 bases from V and 1 from J; bases not matched to a gene: 7. The germline V gene encodes CDR1 GTSNPN and CDR2 SVGIG (reference sequence). This CDR3 comprises 15 residues. Here the CDR3 reads CACRTGGTSNTEAFF. DNA of the CDR3: TGTGCCTGCAGGACAGGGGGCACATCGAACACTGAAGCTTTCTTT.

The chain joins TRBV29-1 to TRBJ2-5, with D hard to call. The ends were cut back, 5 bases at V and 1 base at J, with 5 bases in the middle. The CDR3 length is 11 residues. Germline lookup yields CDR1 SQVTM and CDR2 ANQGSEA. CDR3 sequence: CSVSGQETQYF. CDR3 sequence (DNA): TGCAGCGTTTCGGGCCAAGAGACCCAGTACTTC.

This clone was detected only once. The CDR3 sequence is CASSPRPDSYEQYF. CDR3 sequence (DNA): TGTGCCAGCTCACCAAGGCCAGACTCCTACGAGCAGTACTTC. This chain uses TRBV18 with TRBJ2-7; D not certain. The V end was cut by 2 bases, the J end by 0 bases, with 8 bases between. This CDR3 is built from 14 residues. The germline V gene encodes CDR1 KGHSH and CDR2 LQKENI.

V gene TRBV11-2 combines with J gene TRBJ1-2, with unresolved D. V lost 5 bases and J 5 bases, leaving 6 bases between the germline ends. Germline CDR1 is SGHAT and CDR2 is FQNNGV. This CDR3 region has 11 residues. CDR3 coding DNA: TGTGCCAGCAGCCTTCAGTATGGCTACACCTTC. Its protein is CASSLQYGYTF. The full variable domain, completed using reference TRBV11-2 and TRBJ1-2, is EAGVAQSPRYKIIEKRQSVAFWCNPISGHATLYWYQQILGQGPKLLIQFQNNGVVDDSQLPKDRFSAERLKGVDSTLKIQPAKLEDSAVYLCASSLQYGYTFGSGTRLTVV.

This chain connects TRBV4-1 to TRBJ2-2; perhaps D is TRBD1 or TRBD2 (8 bases each). The CDR3 sequence is 19 residues long. Trimming pared 4 bases from V and 3 bases from J, leaving 24 bases between. The germline V gene encodes CDR1 MGHRA and CDR2 YSYEKL. This chain's CDR3 is CASSRKTGATGGDTGELFF. For the CDR3, the DNA is TGCGCCAGCAGCCGCAAGACAGGGGCAACGGGGGGGGACACCGGGGAGCTGTTTTTT.

The CDR3 reads CSVGTGQETQYF. In DNA, the CDR3 is TGCAGCGTCGGGACAGGGCAAGAGACCCAGTACTTC. The chain employs TRBV29-1 and TRBJ2-5; 9 bases map to TRBD1. Germline V gives CDR1 SQVTM, CDR2 ANQGSEA. V was pared by 6 bases and J by 2 bases, with 1 base of the junction left unmatched. There are 12 residues in the CDR3.

The chain is built from TRBV2 and TRBJ2-3; 9 bases are a match to TRBD2. The CDR3 runs to 14 residues. V was pared by 11 bases and J by 5 bases, with 11 bases of the junction left unmatched. Germline CDR1 SNHLY, CDR2 FYNNEI. The CDR3 DNA sequence: TGTGCCGGGGACGCGGGGGGGCCGGTAGATACGCAGTATTTT. Encoded protein: CAGDAGGPVDTQYF. Supplemented by reference TRBV2 and TRBJ2-3, the full variable domain reads EPEVTQTPSHQVTQMGQEVILRCVPISNHLYFYWYRQILGQKVEFLVSFYNNEISEKSEIFDDQFSVERPDGSNFTLKIRSTKLEDSAMYFCAGDAGGPVDTQYFGPGTRLTVL.

This chain links TRBV14 with TRBJ2-7; D is uncertain. CDR3 length: 14 amino acids. The germline V gene encodes CDR1 SGHDN and CDR2 FVKESK. V dropped 4 bases and J dropped 7 bases, with 17 bases sitting between them. CDR3 sequence reads: CASSLRSPMGEQYF. Written as DNA, the CDR3 is TGTGCCAGCAGCCTGAGGTCCCCGATGGGGGAGCAGTACTTC.

The rearrangement uses TRBV6-4 and TRBJ1-1; D is unresolved. The ends were cut back, 6 bases at V and 6 bases at J, with 14 bases in the middle. Germline-derived CDR1 and CDR2 are MRHNA and SNTAGT. The length of the CDR3 is 13 residues. CDR3: CASSLTGSSEAFF. The CDR3 region has the DNA TGTGCCAGCAGCCTCACCGGGTCCTCTGAAGCTTTCTTT.